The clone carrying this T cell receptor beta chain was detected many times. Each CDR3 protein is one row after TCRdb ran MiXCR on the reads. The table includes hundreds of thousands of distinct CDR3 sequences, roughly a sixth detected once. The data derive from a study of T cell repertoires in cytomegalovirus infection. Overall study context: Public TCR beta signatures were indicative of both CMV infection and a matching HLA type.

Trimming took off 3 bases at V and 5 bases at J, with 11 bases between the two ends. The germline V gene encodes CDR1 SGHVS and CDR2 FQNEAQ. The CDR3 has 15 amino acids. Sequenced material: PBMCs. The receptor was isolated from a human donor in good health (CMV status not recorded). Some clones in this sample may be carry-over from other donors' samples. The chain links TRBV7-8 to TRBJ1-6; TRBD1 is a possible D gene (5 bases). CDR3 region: CASSLSRGHNSPLHF. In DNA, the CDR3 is TGTGCCAGCAGCTTGAGTCGGGGACATAATTCACCCCTCCACTTT. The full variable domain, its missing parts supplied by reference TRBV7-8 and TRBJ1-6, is GAGVSQSPRYKVAKRGQDVALRCDPISGHVSLFWYQQALGQGPEFLTYFQNEAQLDKSGLPSDRFFAERPEGSVSTLKIQRTQQEDSAVYLCASSLSRGHNSPLHFGNGTRLTVT.